The 21 T cell receptor beta chains in this list originate from one sample, sequenced in a study of neurological immune-mediated disorders. From the 5' RACE reads, TCRdb called clonotypes with MiXCR, one entry per CDR3 protein. The sample includes approximately 66,000 distinct CDR3 sequences, 3% to 4% of them seen just once. Input material: PBMCs. The receptor set was obtained from a man aged 35 to 55 with multiple sclerosis.

This clonotype has a count of ten or more. The genes are TRBV3-1 and TRBJ1-1, with D unresolved. Trimming took 0 bases from V and 5 from J, leaving 1 base between them. The V gene's germline CDR1 is LGHDT and CDR2 YNNKEL (reference sequence). This CDR3 spans 11 amino acids. The CDR3 sequence is CASSQETEAFF. CDR3 coding DNA: TGTGCCAGCAGCCAAGAAACTGAAGCTTTCTTT. Full variable domain (remainder filled in from reference TRBV3-1 and TRBJ1-1): DTAVSQTPKYLVTQMGNDKSIKCEQNLGHDTMYWYKQDSKKFLKIMFSYNNKELIINETVPNRFSPKSPDKAHLNLHINSLELGDSAVYFCASSQETEAFFGQGTRLTVV.

This clonotype was seen at least ten times. J is TRBJ1-2 and V is TRBV20-1, with a possible D match to TRBD1 (5 bases). Germline lookup yields CDR1 DFQATT and CDR2 SNEGSKA (reference sequence). The CDR3 runs 12 residues. Trimming took off 1 base at V and 8 bases at J, with 11 bases between the two ends. The CDR3, as DNA: TGCAGTGCTAGAGGCCAGGGCAGAGGCTACACCTTC. Encoded protein: CSARGQGRGYTF.

Ten or more counts support this clonotype. This chain uses TRBV9 with TRBJ1-3; D unresolved. There are 14 residues in the CDR3. Germline CDR1 and CDR2: SGDLS and YYNGEE. The ends were cut back, 2 bases at V and 0 bases at J, with 6 bases in the middle. The CDR3 reads CASSVRSSGNTIYF. As DNA, the CDR3 is TGTGCCAGCAGCGTTAGGAGCTCTGGAAACACCATATATTTT.

This clonotype appeared many times. CDR3 sequence: CASRSGTGGDEQYF. DNA for the CDR3: TGCGCCAGCAGGTCCGGGACAGGGGGCGACGAGCAGTACTTC. V gene TRBV5-1 combines with J gene TRBJ2-7; 12 bases are a match to TRBD1. J gave up 5 bases and V 5 bases, and 5 bases lay outside the gene matches. The CDR3 contains 14 residues. Looked up from germline, CDR1 is SGHRS and CDR2 is YFSETQ.

There are many counts of this clonotype. The V gene is TRBV20-1, the J gene TRBJ2-5; 13 positions match TRBD2. Germline V lookup: CDR1 DFQATT, CDR2 SNEGSKA (reference sequence). This CDR3 spans 17 amino acids. V was pared by 1 base and J by 1 base, with 6 bases of the junction left unmatched. This CDR3 is CSARGGLAGAVQETQYF. The CDR3 bases are TGCAGTGCTAGAGGAGGACTAGCGGGAGCAGTCCAAGAGACCCAGTACTTC.

This clonotype was detected ten times or more. The chain has TRBV29-1 and TRBJ2-5; the D gene is possibly TRBD1 (6 bases). CDR1 SQVTM and CDR2 ANQGSEA come from the germline V gene. This CDR3 has 13 amino acids. Trimming pared 6 bases from V and 0 bases from J, leaving 11 bases between. The CDR3 sequence is CSVYTGYQETQYF. Written as DNA, the CDR3 is TGCAGCGTCTACACAGGGTACCAAGAGACCCAGTACTTC.

This clonotype came up many times. The J gene is TRBJ2-6, the V gene TRBV10-2; perhaps TRBD1 as D (6 bases). V was shortened by 5 bases and J by 2 bases, with 10 bases between the two germline ends. Per germline, CDR1 WSHSY and CDR2 SAAADI. The CDR3 runs 15 residues. In nucleotides, the CDR3 is TGCGCCAGCAGTAACGACAGGCCTGGGGCCAACGTCCTGACTTTC. This translates into CASSNDRPGANVLTF.

This clonotype was counted at least ten times. The chain links TRBV19 to TRBJ1-1; a possible D gene is TRBD1 (5 bases). CDR1 is LNHDA and CDR2 is SQIVND in the germline V gene (reference sequence). The CDR3 spans 13 residues. V was cut by 5 bases and J by 5 bases, with 12 bases left in between. The CDR3 spells CASSLPWGTEAFF. CDR3 DNA: TGTGCCAGTAGTCTTCCATGGGGGACTGAAGCTTTCTTT.

Comment on this clonotype: A read error may account for a junction end that differs from germline. The chain combines TRBV5-6 with TRBJ1-6; 7 bases line up with TRBD1. The CDR3 loop spans 16 amino acids. Germline loops: CDR1 SGHDT, CDR2 YYEEEE. The CDR3 region is CASSLGPQGIDSTLNF. In nucleotides, the CDR3 is TGTGCCAGCAGCTTAGGACCACAGGGGATTGATTCAACCCTCAACTTT.

This clonotype showed up many times. This chain joins TRBV6-5 and TRBJ1-6; the match to TRBD1 covers 10 bases. Trimming cost V 2 bases and J 0 bases; bases outside gene matches: 7. The CDR3 extends over 19 amino acids. The V gene's germline CDR1 is MNHEY and CDR2 SVGAGI. CDR3 bases: TGTGCCAGCAGTTACGGGACAGGGGTTTTAAGCTCCTATAATTCACCCCTCCACTTT. Translation gives CASSYGTGVLSSYNSPLHF.

This clonotype was seen at least ten times. J is TRBJ2-1 and V is TRBV12-3 or TRBV12-4; 13 nucleotides agree with TRBD2. V lost 6 bases and J lost 8; bases outside the gene matches: 4. The CDR3 has 14 amino acids. CDR3 region: CASRLGLAGDEQFF. The CDR3 region has the DNA TGTGCCAGCAGACTAGGACTAGCGGGGGATGAGCAGTTCTTC.

This clonotype was detected many times. The chain carries TRBV7-9 and TRBJ2-2; 8 positions match TRBD1. Germline V gene lookup returns CDR1 SEHNR and CDR2 FQNEAQ (reference sequence). The CDR3 totals 15 residues. The V gene end was trimmed by 3 bases and the J gene end by 6 bases; junction bases not matched to a gene: 6. As DNA, the CDR3 is TGTGCCAGCAGCTTCTCAGGGGGCGCCCCCGGGGAGCTGTTTTTT. It encodes CASSFSGGAPGELFF.

Many counts were recorded for this clonotype. V gene TRBV20-1 combines with J gene TRBJ2-1; D remains ambiguous. There are 14 residues in the CDR3. The V end was cut by 5 bases, the J end by 5 bases, with 16 bases between. Germline loops: CDR1 DFQATT, CDR2 SNEGSKA (reference sequence). The CDR3 coding sequence is TGCAGTGCTCCGGCCGTAATCGGGCACAATGAGCAGTTCTTC. It encodes CSAPAVIGHNEQFF.

This clonotype was seen ten or more times. The CDR3 DNA follows: TGCAGCGTTGTGAGGGACCTATACACTGAAGCTTTCTTT. The encoded protein is CSVVRDLYTEAFF. The genes are TRBV29-1 and TRBJ1-1; D might be TRBD1 (5 bases). In germline, CDR1 is SQVTM, CDR2 ANQGSEA. Between the trimmed V and J ends, which lost 4 bases and 3 bases, there was a span of 12 bases. This CDR3 is built from 13 residues. Combining the CDR3 with reference TRBV29-1 and TRBJ1-1 gives the whole variable domain SAVISQKPSRDICQRGTSLTIQCQVDSQVTMMFWYRQQPGQSLTLIATANQGSEATYESGFVIDKFPISRPNLTFSTLTVSNMSPEDSSIYLCSVVRDLYTEAFFGQGTRLTVV.

This clonotype was seen at least ten times. The gene calls are TRBV12-3 or TRBV12-4 and TRBJ2-2; no clear D. V was trimmed by 2 bases and J by 0 bases, leaving 10 bases between them. This CDR3 has 16 amino acids. CDR3 nucleotides: TGTGCCAGCAGTTTACGGCAGGTCGCGAACACCGGGGAGCTGTTTTTT. This codes for CASSLRQVANTGELFF.

This clonotype has a count of ten or more. This rearrangement joins TRBV12-3 or TRBV12-4 to TRBJ2-3, with 12 bases identical to TRBD2. The V gene end was trimmed by 8 bases and the J gene end by 4 bases; junction bases not matched to a gene: 10. The CDR3 contains 16 residues. CDR3 DNA: TGTGCCAGCGGTTCAACTAGCGGGGGGATTCCAGATACGCAGTATTTT. Protein sequence: CASGSTSGGIPDTQYF.

This clonotype has ten or more counts. The rearrangement uses TRBV12-3 or TRBV12-4 and TRBJ2-2, with TRBD1 as a possible D gene (6 bases). The CDR3 is 14 residues long. With 7 bases removed from V and 4 bases from J, the gap between germline ends came to 13 bases. The CDR3 region is CASTPGQPTGELFF. CDR3 DNA sequence: TGTGCCAGCACTCCGGGACAACCCACCGGGGAGCTGTTTTTT.

This clonotype was recorded many times. This chain joins TRBV9 and TRBJ2-3, with D uncertain. The CDR3 runs 14 residues. Trimming took off 0 bases at V and 1 base at J, with 6 bases between the two ends. The germline V gene has CDR1 SGDLS and CDR2 YYNGEE. In DNA, the CDR3 is TGTGCCAGCAGCGTAGCGGCAGGCACAGATACGCAGTATTTT. This sequence encodes CASSVAAGTDTQYF.

This clonotype was found many times. The rearrangement uses TRBV5-1 and TRBJ2-1; maybe TRBD1 (5 bases). The CDR3 is 14 amino acids. V dropped 2 bases and J dropped 2 bases, with 8 bases sitting between them. Germline-derived CDR1 and CDR2 are SGHRS and YFSETQ. In DNA, the CDR3 is TGCGCCAGCAGCTTCAGGGTCGCCTACAATGAGCAGTTCTTC. Amino acids: CASSFRVAYNEQFF.

This clonotype was seen ten or more times. This chain connects TRBV7-9 to TRBJ1-2; D is undetermined. This CDR3 region has 14 residues. Germline V gene lookup returns CDR1 SEHNR and CDR2 FQNEAQ (reference sequence). V lost 1 base, J lost 0 bases, and 6 bases lay in between. The CDR3 DNA sequence: TGTGCCAGCAGCTTAGAAAGCTCTAACTATGGCTACACCTTC. The encoded protein is CASSLESSNYGYTF.

This clonotype was observed many times. The chain uses TRBV5-1 and TRBJ1-6, with 11 bases fitting TRBD1. Losses at the gene ends were 2 bases for V and 8 bases for J; bases not matched to a gene: 3. The CDR3 loop spans 15 amino acids. Germline CDR1 SGHRS, CDR2 YFSETQ. The CDR3 DNA reads TGCGCCAGCAGCTTCCTGGGACAGGGGGATTCACCCCTCCACTTT. It specifies CASSFLGQGDSPLHF.